This T cell receptor beta chain was captured in a study of STAT5B mutations in CD4+ large granular lymphocyte leukemia. In the case of this clone: Its specificity is unknown.

The method was immunoSEQ multiplex PCR; TCRdb's version includes in-frame clones alone and lacks a portion of them. Among some 40,000 clones, about 86% were seen once, and the ten largest hold less than 3%. The CDR3 is 15 residues long. CDR1 and CDR2 from the germline V gene are LNHDA and SQIVND (reference sequence). Trimming cost V 5 bases and J 1 base; bases outside gene matches: 8. Study results and caveats: Patient CD4-sorted repertoires stayed more clonal than healthy ones after leukemic-clone removal. TRBV06-family usage was enriched in top patient clones (8/27) versus controls (2/35).

Controls came from buffy coats of healthy blood donors. The clonotype originates from a human donor in good health. Material for sequencing was CD4+ T cells from blood buffy coats. The rearrangement links TRBV19 to TRBJ2-7; 7 positions agree with TRBD1. DNA for the CDR3: TGTGCCAGTAGTGAGGCGTCAGGGGGATCCTACGAGCAGTACTTC. This codes for CASSEASGGSYEQYF.